This entry lists 27 T cell receptor beta chains sequenced from one sample in a study of OX40 agonist ivuxolimab in advanced cancers. Produced via immunoSEQ multiplex PCR; TCRdb's table is partial and in-frame only. The profile shows around 83,000 clones, roughly 90% of them singletons. Sequenced material: CD4+ or CD8+ T cells sorted from blood, taken in a trial of the OX40 agonist ivuxolimab. These receptors originate from an adult with an advanced solid tumor such as melanoma, head and neck, liver or kidney cancer.

The V gene is TRBV10-1, the J gene TRBJ2-1, with TRBD2 matching over 9 bases. Trimming took 2 bases from V and 3 from J; bases not matched to a gene: 8. This CDR3 has 17 residues. The germline CDR1 and CDR2 sequences are WNHNN and SYGVQD (reference sequence). The CDR3 DNA reads as TGCGCCAGCAGTGAGAACTTAGGACTAGCGAACTACAATGAGCAGTTCTTC. This sequence encodes CASSENLGLANYNEQFF.

This rearrangement joins TRBV25-1 to TRBJ2-1; TRBD2 aligns across 8 bases. The CDR3 covers 15 residues. Per the germline V gene, CDR1 is MGHDK and CDR2 is SYGVNS. The trim removed 8 bases at V and 0 bases at J, leaving 6 bases unmatched. In DNA, the CDR3 is TGTGCCAGCCGCCCTAGCGGGTTCTCCTACAATGAGCAGTTCTTC. Translating it yields CASRPSGFSYNEQFF.

This chain joins TRBV7-2 and TRBJ1-5, with TRBD1 as a possible D gene (5 bases). Germline CDR1 is SGHTA and CDR2 is FQGNSA. This CDR3 contains 15 residues. V shed 5 bases and J shed 3 bases, with 14 bases lying between them. The CDR3 DNA reads TGTGCCAGCAGCCCCTGGGACGGATCCAATCAGCCCCAGCATTTT. This sequence encodes CASSPWDGSNQPQHF.

The chain is built from TRBV11-1 and TRBJ1-5; unclear D gene. CDR1 is SGHAT and CDR2 is FQDESV in the germline V gene (reference sequence). The CDR3 length is 13 residues. Trimming shortened V by 0 bases and J by 7 bases, and 7 bases separated the two germline ends. Here the CDR3 DNA reads TGTGCCAGCAGCTTAGCAGAAAGCCAGCCCCAGCATTTT. The encoded protein is CASSLAESQPQHF.

The V gene is TRBV30, the J gene TRBJ2-6; no firm D call. There are 13 residues in the CDR3. Trimming took off 4 bases at V and 0 bases at J, with 4 bases between the two ends. Germline V CDR1 and CDR2: GTSNPN, SVGIG (reference sequence). In nucleotides, the CDR3 is TGTGCCTGGACTTTCTCTGGGGCCAACGTCCTGACTTTC. Translated: CAWTFSGANVLTF.

The V call is TRBV4-2, the J call TRBJ1-2; 7 bases fit TRBD1. Germline V gives CDR1 LGHNA, CDR2 YNFKEQ. The CDR3 length is 16 residues. Trimming removed 1 base from V and 4 bases from J; junction bases left unmatched: 9. The CDR3 loop reads CASSQALGQAVYGYTF. CDR3 coding DNA: TGTGCCAGCAGCCAAGCCCTTGGACAGGCAGTCTATGGCTACACCTTC.

This clone has only a few counts. V and J are TRBV7-9 and TRBJ2-7; D ambiguous. This CDR3 has 12 amino acids. From germline, CDR1 is SEHNR and CDR2 FQNEAQ (reference sequence). Between the trimmed V and J ends, which lost 5 bases and 6 bases, there was a span of 11 bases. CDR3 residues: CASSLSLGEQYF. DNA for the CDR3: TGTGCCAGCAGCCTGAGCCTCGGCGAGCAGTACTTC.

On this clone: The sample contains more than one DNA sequence encoding this CDR3. This rearrangement joins TRBV19 to TRBJ1-2; maybe TRBD1 (5 bases). Germline assignment: CDR1 LNHDA and CDR2 SQIVND (reference sequence). Deletions cut 3 bases from V and 5 bases from J, with 10 bases between. The CDR3 length is 13 residues. CDR3 protein: CASSIMTEYGYTF. The CDR3 region has the DNA TGTGCCAGTAGTATTATGACAGAATATGGCTACACCTTC.

The chain carries TRBV28 and TRBJ1-5, with 7 nucleotides matching TRBD1. V was clipped by 7 bases and J by 3 bases; unmatched bases: 3. Germline CDR1 is MDHEN and CDR2 is SYDVKM. The CDR3 spans 13 residues. The CDR3 is CASTGTVNQPQHF. CDR3 bases: TGTGCCAGCACCGGGACAGTCAATCAGCCCCAGCATTTT.

This clone was recorded only once. The V and J genes are TRBV5-4 and TRBJ2-7; TRBD1 is a possible D gene (6 bases). The CDR3 covers 14 residues. The V end lost 4 bases, the J end lost 1 base, and 12 bases lay between the germline ends. Per the germline V gene, CDR1 is SGHNT and CDR2 is YYREEE (reference sequence). The CDR3 region has the DNA TGTGCCAGCAGCCCAATGGGGGCTTCCTACGAGCAGTACTTC. Protein product: CASSPMGASYEQYF.

The chain recombines TRBV6-1 with TRBJ2-3; unclear D gene. CDR1 and CDR2 (germline): MNHNS, SASEGT. V was cut by 10 bases and J by 2 bases, with 10 bases left in between. The CDR3 length is 12 residues. This CDR3 is CATRMVTDTQYF. The CDR3 nucleotides read TGTGCCACTAGGATGGTCACAGATACGCAGTATTTT.

The chain carries TRBV6-1 and TRBJ2-2; D call uncertain. Germline V gives CDR1 MNHNS, CDR2 SASEGT. V was pared by 7 bases and J by 6 bases, with 6 bases between. The CDR3 contains 11 residues. In nucleotides, the CDR3 is TGTGCCAGCAAGTCGTCCGGGGAGCTGTTTTTT. This encodes CASKSSGELFF.

As regards this clone: Other DNA sequences in this specimen translate into the identical CDR3. The rearrangement links TRBV6-5 to TRBJ1-3, with D uncertain. The CDR3 is 15 residues long. From germline, CDR1 is MNHEY and CDR2 SVGAGI. Deletions cut 0 bases from V and 0 bases from J, with 6 bases between. The CDR3 DNA reads TGTGCCAGCAGTTACTCCGCCAGCTCTGGAAACACCATATATTTT. Its translation: CASSYSASSGNTIYF.

V gene TRBV2 combines with J gene TRBJ1-1; no clear D. The V end lost 0 bases, the J end lost 10 bases, and 15 bases lay between the germline ends. The CDR3 contains 14 residues. Per the germline V gene, CDR1 is SNHLY and CDR2 is FYNNEI. CDR3 region: CASSEAPVERVAFF. In nucleotides, the CDR3 is TGTGCCAGCAGTGAAGCCCCGGTTGAGAGGGTAGCTTTCTTT. The full variable domain, with the rest looked up from reference TRBV2 and TRBJ1-1, is EPEVTQTPSHQVTQMGQEVILRCVPISNHLYFYWYRQILGQKVEFLVSFYNNEISEKSEIFDDQFSVERPDGSNFTLKIRSTKLEDSAMYFCASSEAPVERVAFFGQGTRLTVV.

Only one count was recorded for this clone. The chain employs TRBV29-1 and TRBJ2-1, with TRBD2 identical over 7 bases. The V gene end was trimmed by 4 bases and the J gene end by 11 bases; junction bases not matched to a gene: 11. The CDR3 is 13 residues long. The germline V gene has CDR1 SQVTM and CDR2 ANQGSEA. CDR3 residues: CSVVGREGSQQFF. For the CDR3, the DNA is TGCAGCGTTGTCGGCAGGGAGGGTTCGCAGCAGTTCTTC.

The chain recombines TRBV6-6 with TRBJ2-7; D is perhaps TRBD2 (5 bases). V lost 5 bases and J lost 3, with 5 bases in between. Germline V CDR1 and CDR2: MNHNY, SVGAGI (reference sequence). The CDR3 runs 11 residues. The DNA for the CDR3 is TGTGCCAGCAGTGAGGGCTACGAGCAGTACTTC. This encodes CASSEGYEQYF.

In its sample, this clone was seen once. The chain uses TRBV7-9 and TRBJ1-2; D gene unclear. Germline V gives CDR1 SEHNR, CDR2 FQNEAQ (reference sequence). The CDR3 is 16 residues long. The germline V and J ends were trimmed by 4 bases and 7 bases, with 22 bases remaining between them. The CDR3 sequence is CASSSNAPPLRAGYTF. The CDR3 coding sequence is TGTGCCAGCAGCTCCAATGCCCCCCCCCTCCGAGCTGGCTACACCTTC.

The chain carries TRBV6-6 and TRBJ1-5, with D hard to call. Trimming left V 7 bases short and J 8 bases short, with 12 bases between. CDR1 and CDR2 from the germline V gene are MNHNY and SVGAGI (reference sequence). The CDR3 contains 12 residues. CDR3: CASTSNRKPQHF. CDR3 coding DNA: TGTGCCAGCACCAGTAACAGAAAGCCCCAGCATTTT.

The chain carries TRBV7-3 and TRBJ2-3; D perhaps matches TRBD2 (5 bases). The CDR3 has 15 residues. The V gene's germline CDR1 is SGHTA and CDR2 FQGTGA. V gave up 5 bases and J gave up 0 bases, with 12 bases separating them. This chain's CDR3 is CASSKYSASTDTQYF. CDR3 DNA: TGTGCCAGCAGCAAGTATAGCGCTAGCACAGATACGCAGTATTTT.

CDR3 coding DNA: TGTGCCAGCAAGACAGGGGCCCGCTACGAGCAGTACTTC. Its translation is CASKTGARYEQYF. The gene calls are TRBV28 and TRBJ2-7; TRBD1 agrees at 8 bases. The V segment lost 7 bases and the J segment 3 bases; nucleotides outside the gene matches: 5. The CDR3 covers 13 residues. The germline V gene has CDR1 MDHEN and CDR2 SYDVKM.

This clone was found a few times. This chain connects TRBV30 to TRBJ1-3; D unresolved. V lost 5 bases, J lost 4 bases, and 6 bases lay in between. The CDR3 runs 11 residues. CDR1 and CDR2 from the germline V gene are GTSNPN and SVGIG (reference sequence). CDR3 region: CAWGLGNTIYF. The CDR3 DNA follows: TGTGCCTGGGGGCTAGGAAACACCATATATTTT.

This sequence joins TRBV6-1 and TRBJ2-5, with D unresolved. Trimming cost V 7 bases and J 5 bases, with 8 bases left between them. The CDR3 is 11 residues long. Germline V gene lookup returns CDR1 MNHNS and CDR2 SASEGT. In nucleotides, the CDR3 is TGTGCCAGCACAGTTTTCGAGACCCAGTACTTC. Protein: CASTVFETQYF.

The chain recombines TRBV30 with TRBJ2-3; TRBD2 matches 8 bases. The junction had 6 bases not matched to a gene; V was cut back by 1 base and J by 3 bases. Germline loops: CDR1 GTSNPN, CDR2 SVGIG (reference sequence). The length of the CDR3 is 15 residues. CDR3 sequence: CAWSGGVAGTDTQYF. CDR3 DNA: TGTGCCTGGAGTGGGGGGGTAGCGGGAACAGATACGCAGTATTTT.

The chain has TRBV7-9 and TRBJ2-1, with 9 nucleotides matching TRBD1. CDR1 and CDR2 from the germline V gene are SEHNR and FQNEAQ (reference sequence). Trimming cost V 1 base and J 6 bases; bases outside gene matches: 4. The CDR3 sequence is 15 residues long. In DNA, the CDR3 is TGTGCCAGCAGCTTAGGGGGACAGGGACTCAATGAGCAGTTCTTC. Translation: CASSLGGQGLNEQFF.

The chain employs TRBV6-6 and TRBJ1-2; 8 bases map to TRBD1. This CDR3 has 13 amino acids. Losses at the gene ends were 6 bases for V and 8 bases for J; bases not matched to a gene: 8. Germline CDR1 is MNHNY and CDR2 is SVGAGI (reference sequence). For the CDR3, the DNA is TGTGCCAGCAGGACGCTGGACAGGGCGGGCTACACCTTC. It codes for CASRTLDRAGYTF.

This chain joins TRBV19 and TRBJ2-7; 9 bases align to TRBD2. Germline lookup yields CDR1 LNHDA and CDR2 SQIVND (reference sequence). The junction had 12 bases not matched to a gene; V was cut back by 5 bases and J by 7 bases. The CDR3 is made up of 15 amino acids. The CDR3 DNA sequence: TGTGCCAGTAGTTCATTTCCGGGACTAGCTAGGGAGCAGTACTTC. Translating it yields CASSSFPGLAREQYF.

The gene calls are TRBV11-1 and TRBJ1-1, with 8 bases identical to TRBD1. The CDR3 loop spans 13 amino acids. J was trimmed by 6 bases and V by 2 bases; bases with no gene match: 2. Germline CDR1 SGHAT, CDR2 FQDESV (reference sequence). The CDR3: CASSLRTGSEAFF. The CDR3 DNA is TGTGCCAGCAGCTTACGGACAGGGTCTGAAGCTTTCTTT.